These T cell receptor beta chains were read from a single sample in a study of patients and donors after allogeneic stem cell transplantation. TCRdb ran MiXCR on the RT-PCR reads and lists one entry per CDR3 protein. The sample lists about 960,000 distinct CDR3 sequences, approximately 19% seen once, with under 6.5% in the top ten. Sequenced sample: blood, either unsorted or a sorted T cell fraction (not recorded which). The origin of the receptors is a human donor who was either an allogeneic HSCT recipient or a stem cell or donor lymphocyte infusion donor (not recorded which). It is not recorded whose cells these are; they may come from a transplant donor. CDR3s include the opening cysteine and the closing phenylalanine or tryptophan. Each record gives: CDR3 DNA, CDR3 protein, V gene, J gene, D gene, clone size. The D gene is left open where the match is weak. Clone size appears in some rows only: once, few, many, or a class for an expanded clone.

CDR3nt: TGTGCCATCCAAGGGACAGCCCGGGGAAGGACTGAAGCTTTCTTT; CDR3aa: CAIQGTARGRTEAFF; v_gene: TRBV10-3; j_gene: TRBJ1-1; d_gene: TRBD1; abundance: few
CDR3nt: TGTGCCACCAGCGGCAGGGACAGGGGTTCCAGTGAAAAACTGTTTTTT; CDR3aa: CATSGRDRGSSEKLFF; v_gene: TRBV15; j_gene: TRBJ1-4; d_gene: TRBD1; abundance: .
CDR3nt: TGTGCCAGCAGTTTAATGTGGGGGGATAATTCACCCCTCCACTTT; CDR3aa: CASSLMWGDNSPLHF; v_gene: TRBV12-3/TRBV12-4; j_gene: TRBJ1-6; d_gene: .; abundance: few
CDR3nt: TGTGCCAGCAGTTTCCGGGATATAAATCAGCCCCAGCATTTT; CDR3aa: CASSFRDINQPQHF; v_gene: TRBV12-3/TRBV12-4; j_gene: TRBJ1-5; d_gene: .; abundance: .
CDR3nt: TGCAGTGCTACCCTCCTAGCGGGGGGCACAGATACGCAGTATTTT; CDR3aa: CSATLLAGGTDTQYF; v_gene: TRBV20-1; j_gene: TRBJ2-3; d_gene: TRBD2; abundance: few
CDR3nt: TGCAGTGCTCGAGGACTAGTCGTAGATACGCAGTATTTT; CDR3aa: CSARGLVVDTQYF; v_gene: TRBV20-1; j_gene: TRBJ2-3; d_gene: TRBD2; abundance: .
CDR3nt: TGTGCCAGCAGTTGGAGACTAGATTTGGATACGCAGTATTTT; CDR3aa: CASSWRLDLDTQYF; v_gene: TRBV6-5; j_gene: TRBJ2-3; d_gene: .; abundance: few
CDR3nt: TGTGCCAGCAGTTTTCGGACGGCACACTATGGCTACACCTTC; CDR3aa: CASSFRTAHYGYTF; v_gene: TRBV27; j_gene: TRBJ1-2; d_gene: .; abundance: few
CDR3nt: TGTGCCAGCAGCTCCAGCCCAAGACTAGCGGGGTTAGGCATTCAGTACTTC; CDR3aa: CASSSSPRLAGLGIQYF; v_gene: TRBV7-2; j_gene: TRBJ2-4; d_gene: TRBD2; abundance: few
CDR3nt: TGCAGTGCTCGAACGACTGAAACCTACGAGCAGTACTTC; CDR3aa: CSARTTETYEQYF; v_gene: TRBV20-1; j_gene: TRBJ2-7; d_gene: .; abundance: few
CDR3nt: TGTGCCAGCAGCTTAGGGCCTAGCGGGAGCTACAATGAGCAGTTCTTC; CDR3aa: CASSLGPSGSYNEQFF; v_gene: TRBV7-8; j_gene: TRBJ2-1; d_gene: TRBD2; abundance: few
CDR3nt: TGCGCCAGCAGCTCCAGCGGGACCAAGGGAGAGACCCAGTACTTC; CDR3aa: CASSSSGTKGETQYF; v_gene: TRBV5-1; j_gene: TRBJ2-5; d_gene: TRBD2; abundance: .
CDR3nt: TGTGCCAGCAGCAACCCGGGACTAGCGGGAGGGGAGACCCAGTACTTC; CDR3aa: CASSNPGLAGGETQYF; v_gene: TRBV7-3; j_gene: TRBJ2-5; d_gene: TRBD2; abundance: .
CDR3nt: TGTGCCACCAGTGGTAGATACACCGGGGAGCTGTTTTTT; CDR3aa: CATSGRYTGELFF; v_gene: TRBV24-1; j_gene: TRBJ2-2; d_gene: .; abundance: .
CDR3nt: TGCAGTGCTAGTAATAGCGGGAGGGGTAGAAACATTCAGTACTTC; CDR3aa: CSASNSGRGRNIQYF; v_gene: TRBV20-1; j_gene: TRBJ2-4; d_gene: TRBD2; abundance: .
CDR3nt: TGCAGTGCTAGAAACCCACAGGCCTCAAACCCCGAGCAGTACTTC; CDR3aa: CSARNPQASNPEQYF; v_gene: TRBV20-1; j_gene: TRBJ2-7; d_gene: .; abundance: .
CDR3nt: TGTGCCAGCACATCAGGGGGGAATATTTCTCCAACTAATGAAAAACTGTTTTTT; CDR3aa: CASTSGGNISPTNEKLFF; v_gene: TRBV27; j_gene: TRBJ1-4; d_gene: TRBD1; abundance: .
CDR3nt: TGTGCCAGCAGTGACTGGGCAGGGCGACCCTACAATGAGCAGTTCTTC; CDR3aa: CASSDWAGRPYNEQFF; v_gene: TRBV6-4; j_gene: TRBJ2-1; d_gene: .; abundance: .
CDR3nt: TGCAGTGCAGAAGGGACAGGCCACTATGGCTACACCTTC; CDR3aa: CSAEGTGHYGYTF; v_gene: TRBV20-1; j_gene: TRBJ1-2; d_gene: TRBD1; abundance: .
CDR3nt: TGTGCCAGCAGCCCAACTAGCGGGGGGCTGTTCTTC; CDR3aa: CASSPTSGGLFF; v_gene: TRBV7-9; j_gene: TRBJ2-1; d_gene: TRBD2; abundance: .
CDR3nt: TGTGCCAGCAGCTTAGATCCGGCCCGGGCCAGGGGGTTGGGTAATGAGCAGTTCTTC; CDR3aa: CASSLDPARARGLGNEQFF; v_gene: TRBV11-1; j_gene: TRBJ2-1; d_gene: TRBD1; abundance: .
CDR3nt: TGCCCCAGCACTCTCGGACTAGCGGGAGCCTACGAGCAGTACTTC; CDR3aa: CPSTLGLAGAYEQYF; v_gene: TRBV4-1; j_gene: TRBJ2-7; d_gene: TRBD2; abundance: .
CDR3nt: TGTGCCAGCAGACAGGGTAACTTAGTCACAGATACGCAGTATTTT; CDR3aa: CASRQGNLVTDTQYF; v_gene: TRBV5-4; j_gene: TRBJ2-3; d_gene: .; abundance: .